The 15 T cell receptor beta chains below were found in one sample sequenced in a study of cytomegalovirus exposure and HLA in healthy donors. With 60 Vbeta and 13 Jbeta primers, the PCR was carried out. Sequencing used immunoSEQ multiplex PCR; TCRdb keeps in-frame clones, though not all of them. The table includes 150,000 to 200,000 clones, 65% to 80% detected once. Sequencing was done on a sample of PBMCs. These TCRs come from a middle-aged woman in good health and CMV-seronegative.

This chain links TRBV5-1 with TRBJ2-1; 7 positions agree with TRBD2. CDR3 length: 18 residues. Germline assignment: CDR1 SGHRS and CDR2 YFSETQ. Germline trimming cut 5 bases from V and 7 bases from J; bases unmatched to any gene: 21. Here the CDR3 reads CASSPGASGPSIVNEQFF. The CDR3 nucleotides read TGCGCCAGCAGTCCTGGGGCTAGCGGACCGTCAATCGTAAATGAGCAGTTCTTC.

The chain combines TRBV11-1 with TRBJ2-3, with 9 bases identical to TRBD2. The trim removed 2 bases at V and 2 bases at J, leaving 8 bases unmatched. Germline lookup yields CDR1 SGHAT and CDR2 FQDESV (reference sequence). CDR3 size: 17 residues. The DNA of the CDR3 is TGTGCCAGCAGCTTACCGGCGGGAGGGGGATACACAGATACGCAGTATTTT. This translates into CASSLPAGGGYTDTQYF.

CDR3 bases: TGTGCCAGCAGTCCACAGGGAGAGACTGAAGCTTTCTTT. Amino acids: CASSPQGETEAFF. This chain uses TRBV7-9 with TRBJ1-1; TRBD1 is a possible D gene (6 bases). V gave up 6 bases and J gave up 5 bases, with 13 bases separating them. CDR3 length equals 13 residues. Germline CDR1 and CDR2: SEHNR and FQNEAQ (reference sequence).

This sequence joins TRBV4-3 and TRBJ2-5, with D tentatively TRBD2 (8 bases). Trimming took off 3 bases at V and 5 bases at J, with 16 bases between the two ends. The CDR3 is 15 amino acids. Germline CDR1 LGHNA, CDR2 YSLEER. CDR3 residues: CASSQWTGGGETQYF. For the CDR3, the DNA is TGCGCCAGCAGCCAGTGGACAGGCGGGGGGGAGACCCAGTACTTC.

This chain joins TRBV9 and TRBJ2-1; 11 nucleotides agree with TRBD2. This CDR3 is built from 21 residues. V was clipped by 0 bases and J by 2 bases; unmatched bases: 16. CDR1 is SGDLS and CDR2 is YYNGEE in the germline V gene. CDR3 bases: TGTGCCAGCAGCGTAGTACGCGCTAGCGGGAGGCTCGTATGGACCTACAATGAGCAGTTCTTC. Its protein is CASSVVRASGRLVWTYNEQFF.

This chain links TRBV15 with TRBJ1-2, with 8 bases identical to TRBD1. Per the germline V gene, CDR1 is LNHNV and CDR2 is YYDKDF (reference sequence). V lost 6 bases and J lost 3; bases outside the gene matches: 6. This CDR3 has 14 residues. The CDR3 loop is CATRRQGLDYGYTF. In DNA form, the CDR3 reads TGTGCCACCAGACGACAGGGGCTTGACTATGGCTACACCTTC.

V and J are TRBV30 and TRBJ2-5, with TRBD1 as a possible D gene (5 bases). The CDR3 extends over 14 amino acids. From germline, CDR1 is GTSNPN and CDR2 SVGIG (reference sequence). The ends were cut back, 3 bases at V and 5 bases at J, with 16 bases in the middle. The CDR3 here is CAWSRGHGSETQYF. The CDR3 DNA reads as TGTGCCTGGAGCCGTGGACACGGCAGCGAGACCCAGTACTTC.

This clone was picked up one time. The chain carries TRBV5-1 and TRBJ2-1, with 13 positions matching TRBD2. V gave up 6 bases and J gave up 9 bases; unmatched junction bases: 9. Germline loops: CDR1 SGHRS, CDR2 YFSETQ. CDR3 length: 15 residues. DNA for the CDR3: TGCGCCAGCATGAAAGGACTAGCGGGAGTCGGTGAGCAGTTCTTC. As protein: CASMKGLAGVGEQFF.

With regard to this clone: This CDR3 fails to terminate in the conserved phenylalanine or tryptophan, so it likely reflects a read error. The J gene is TRBJ1-3, the V gene TRBV9; maybe TRBD1 (5 bases). Trimming removed 2 bases from V and 4 bases from J, with 13 bases in between. This CDR3 is 15 amino acids long. Germline V gene lookup returns CDR1 SGDLS and CDR2 YYNGEE. The chain's CDR3 is CASSVRGTAGNTIYL. The CDR3 DNA reads TGTGCCAGCAGCGTTCGCGGGACCGCGGGAAACACCATATATCTT.

J is TRBJ2-1 and V is TRBV4-1, with TRBD2 identical over 10 bases. Germline V gene sequence: CDR1 MGHRA, CDR2 YSYEKL. The V segment lost 1 base and the J segment 9 bases; nucleotides outside the gene matches: 12. The CDR3 is made up of 17 amino acids. In nucleotides, the CDR3 is TGCGCCAGCAGCCAAGTCCCGGGACTAGCGCTTTCGAGTGAGCAGTTCTTC. It is translated as CASSQVPGLALSSEQFF.

The chain links TRBV6-5 to TRBJ1-2; no definite D call. This CDR3 has 15 residues. Trimming shortened V by 2 bases and J by 0 bases, and 10 bases separated the two germline ends. CDR1 is MNHEY and CDR2 is SVGAGI in the germline V gene. Here the CDR3 DNA reads TGTGCCAGCAGTTACGCGGCAGCTACTAACTATGGCTACACCTTC. Its translation is CASSYAAATNYGYTF.

This clone showed up just a few times. The chain employs TRBV2 and TRBJ1-1; 9 nucleotides agree with TRBD1. V shed 4 bases, J shed 0 bases, and the junction held 3 bases outside the gene matches. The CDR3 runs to 15 residues. Looked up from germline, CDR1 is SNHLY and CDR2 is FYNNEI. The CDR3 nucleotides are TGTGCCAGCAGTGCACAGGGGGCTATGAACACTGAAGCTTTCTTT. Translated: CASSAQGAMNTEAFF.

Only a few counts were recorded for this clone. The J gene is TRBJ1-5, the V gene TRBV19; D is ambiguous. Germline CDR1 LNHDA, CDR2 SQIVND (reference sequence). The CDR3 totals 13 residues. V was shortened by 7 bases and J by 7 bases, with 14 bases between the two germline ends. In DNA form, the CDR3 reads TGTGCCAGTAACCCCGGACCGGGGCAGCCCCAGCATTTT. Its translation: CASNPGPGQPQHF.

The chain recombines TRBV4-1 with TRBJ2-7; TRBD2 agrees at 7 bases. CDR1 is MGHRA, CDR2 YSYEKL, per germline. The CDR3 consists of 16 residues. With V trimmed by 0 bases and J by 1 base, 6 bases remained unmatched. This chain's CDR3 is CASSQDGRGGSYEQYF. DNA of the CDR3: TGCGCCAGCAGCCAAGACGGCCGGGGAGGGTCCTACGAGCAGTACTTC.

The rearrangement links TRBV10-3 to TRBJ2-1; TRBD2 matches at 10 bases. Germline lookup yields CDR1 ENHRY and CDR2 SYGVKD. The length of the CDR3 is 15 residues. J gave up 7 bases and V 8 bases, and 11 bases lay outside the gene matches. The CDR3 DNA sequence: TGTGCCATCGGGGGAGAGGGACTAGCGACAAATGAGCAGTTCTTC. It codes for CAIGGEGLATNEQFF.